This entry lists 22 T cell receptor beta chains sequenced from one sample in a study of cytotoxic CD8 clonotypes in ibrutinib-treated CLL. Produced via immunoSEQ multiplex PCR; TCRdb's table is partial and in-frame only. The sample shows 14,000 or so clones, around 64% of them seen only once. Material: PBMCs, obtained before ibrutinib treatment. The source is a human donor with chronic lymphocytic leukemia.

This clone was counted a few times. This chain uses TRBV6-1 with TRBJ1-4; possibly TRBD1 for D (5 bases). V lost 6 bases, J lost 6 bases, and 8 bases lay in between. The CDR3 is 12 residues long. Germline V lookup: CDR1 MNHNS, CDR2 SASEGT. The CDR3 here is CASRQDDEKLFF. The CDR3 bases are TGTGCCAGCAGACAGGACGATGAAAAACTGTTTTTT.

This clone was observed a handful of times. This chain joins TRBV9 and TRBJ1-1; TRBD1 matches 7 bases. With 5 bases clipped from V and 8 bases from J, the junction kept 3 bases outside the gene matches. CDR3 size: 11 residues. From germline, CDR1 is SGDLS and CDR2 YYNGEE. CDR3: CASSADREAFF. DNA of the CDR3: TGTGCCAGCAGTGCGGACAGGGAAGCTTTCTTT.

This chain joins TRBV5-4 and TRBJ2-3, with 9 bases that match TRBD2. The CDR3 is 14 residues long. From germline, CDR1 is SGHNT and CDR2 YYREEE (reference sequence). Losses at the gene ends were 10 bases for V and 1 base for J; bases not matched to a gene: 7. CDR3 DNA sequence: TGTGCCGTCCAGCCTAGCGGGGGCACAGATACGCAGTATTTT. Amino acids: CAVQPSGGTDTQYF.

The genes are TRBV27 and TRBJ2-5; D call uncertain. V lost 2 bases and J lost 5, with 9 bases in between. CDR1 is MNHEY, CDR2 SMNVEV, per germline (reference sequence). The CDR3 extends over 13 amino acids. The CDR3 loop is CASSLQLDETQYF. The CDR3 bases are TGTGCCAGCAGTTTACAGTTAGACGAGACCCAGTACTTC.

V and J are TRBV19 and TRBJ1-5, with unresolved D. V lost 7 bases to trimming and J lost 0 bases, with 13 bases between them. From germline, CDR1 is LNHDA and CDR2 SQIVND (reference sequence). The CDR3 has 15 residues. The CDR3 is CASTALRNSNQPQHF. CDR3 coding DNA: TGTGCCAGTACCGCCCTTCGGAATAGCAATCAGCCCCAGCATTTT.

CDR3 sequence reads: CASGAGAGQPQHF. The CDR3 coding sequence is TGTGCTAGTGGGGCAGGGGCGGGTCAGCCCCAGCATTTT. The V gene is TRBV12-5, the J gene TRBJ1-5; tentative D call: TRBD1 (6 bases). The CDR3 spans 13 residues. Germline CDR1 is LGHNT and CDR2 is FRNRAP. The ends were cut back, 6 bases at V and 6 bases at J, with 12 bases in the middle.

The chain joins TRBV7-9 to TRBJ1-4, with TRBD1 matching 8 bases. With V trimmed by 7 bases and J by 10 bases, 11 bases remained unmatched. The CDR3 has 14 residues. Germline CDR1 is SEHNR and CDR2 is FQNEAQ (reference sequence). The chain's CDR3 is CASTSSDRDGKLFF. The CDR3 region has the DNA TGTGCCAGCACCTCCTCGGACAGGGACGGAAAACTGTTTTTT.

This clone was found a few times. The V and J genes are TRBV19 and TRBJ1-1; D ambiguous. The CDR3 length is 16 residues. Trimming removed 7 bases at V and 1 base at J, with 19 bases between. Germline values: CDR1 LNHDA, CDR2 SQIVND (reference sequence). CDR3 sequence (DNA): TGTGCCAGTACCAATATGGAGGGTCTTAGGAACACTGAAGCTTTCTTT. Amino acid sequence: CASTNMEGLRNTEAFF.

The CDR3 coding sequence is TGTGCCATCAGTACAGGGGTTAGTAGGTATGGCTACACCTTC. It translates to CAISTGVSRYGYTF. V gene TRBV10-3 combines with J gene TRBJ1-2; 7 positions match TRBD1. The CDR3 contains 14 residues. Germline assignment: CDR1 ENHRY and CDR2 SYGVKD. The junction had 8 bases not matched to a gene; V was cut back by 5 bases and J by 5 bases.

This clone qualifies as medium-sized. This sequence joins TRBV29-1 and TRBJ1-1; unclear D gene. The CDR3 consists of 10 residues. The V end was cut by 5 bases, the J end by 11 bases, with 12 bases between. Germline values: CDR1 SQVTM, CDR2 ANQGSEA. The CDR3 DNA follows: TGCAGCGTTTTAAGAGAATGGGCTTTCTTT. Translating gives CSVLREWAFF. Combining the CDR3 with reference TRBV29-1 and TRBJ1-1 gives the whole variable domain SAVISQKPSRDICQRGTSLTIQCQVDSQVTMMFWYRQQPGQSLTLIATANQGSEATYESGFVIDKFPISRPNLTFSTLTVSNMSPEDSSIYLCSVLREWAFFGQGTRLTVV.

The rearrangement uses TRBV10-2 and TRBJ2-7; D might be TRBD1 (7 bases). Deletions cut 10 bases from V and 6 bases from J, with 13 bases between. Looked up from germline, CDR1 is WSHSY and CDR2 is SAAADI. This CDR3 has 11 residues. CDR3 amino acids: CAINRGGEQYF. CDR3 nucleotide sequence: TGCGCCATCAACAGGGGAGGCGAGCAGTACTTC.

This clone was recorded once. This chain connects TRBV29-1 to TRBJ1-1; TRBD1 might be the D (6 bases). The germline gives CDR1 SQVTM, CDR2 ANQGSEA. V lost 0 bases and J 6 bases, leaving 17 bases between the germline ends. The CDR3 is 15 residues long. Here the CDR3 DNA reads TGCAGCGTTGAAGATCTGGGCAGGGGAAGATCTGAAGCTTTCTTT. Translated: CSVEDLGRGRSEAFF.

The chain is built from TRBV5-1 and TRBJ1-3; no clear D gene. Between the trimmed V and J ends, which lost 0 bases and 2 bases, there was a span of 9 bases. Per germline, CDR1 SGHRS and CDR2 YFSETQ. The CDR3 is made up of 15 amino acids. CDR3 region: CASSLALGTGNTIYF. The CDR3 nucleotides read TGCGCCAGCAGCTTGGCCCTGGGAACTGGAAACACCATATATTTT.

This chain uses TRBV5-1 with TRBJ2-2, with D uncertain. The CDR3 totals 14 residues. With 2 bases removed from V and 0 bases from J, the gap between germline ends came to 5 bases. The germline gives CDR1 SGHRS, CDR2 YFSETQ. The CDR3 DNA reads TGCGCCAGCAGCTTAGACGCGAACACCGGGGAGCTGTTTTTT. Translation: CASSLDANTGELFF. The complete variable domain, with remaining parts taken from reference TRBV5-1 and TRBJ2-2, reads KAGVTQTPRYLIKTRGQQVTLSCSPISGHRSVSWYQQTPGQGLQFLFEYFSETQRNKGNFPGRFSGRQFSNSRSEMNVSTLELGDSALYLCASSLDANTGELFFGEGSRLTVL.

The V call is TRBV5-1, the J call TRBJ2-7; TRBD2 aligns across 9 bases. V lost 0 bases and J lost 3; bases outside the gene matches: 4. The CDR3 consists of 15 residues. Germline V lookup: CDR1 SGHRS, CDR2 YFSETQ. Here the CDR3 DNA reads TGCGCCAGCAGCTTGGTACCTAGCGGGGTCTACGAGCAGTACTTC. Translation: CASSLVPSGVYEQYF.

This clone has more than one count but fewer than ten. The CDR3: CASSLGGGTEAFF. The DNA of the CDR3 is TGTGCCAGCAGCTTGGGTGGGGGCACTGAAGCTTTCTTT. V gene TRBV5-5 combines with J gene TRBJ1-1, with TRBD1 as a possible D gene (5 bases). CDR1 is SGHKS, CDR2 YYEKEE, per germline (reference sequence). The CDR3 is 13 amino acids. The V end was cut by 0 bases, the J end by 4 bases, with 7 bases between.

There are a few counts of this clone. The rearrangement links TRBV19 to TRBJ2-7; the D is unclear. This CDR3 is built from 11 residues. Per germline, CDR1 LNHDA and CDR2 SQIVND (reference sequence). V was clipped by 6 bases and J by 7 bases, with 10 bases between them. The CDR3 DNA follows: TGTGCCAGTAGAGCAATGGGAGAGCAGTACTTC. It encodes CASRAMGEQYF. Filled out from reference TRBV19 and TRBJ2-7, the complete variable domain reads DGGITQSPKYLFRKEGQNVTLSCEQNLNHDAMYWYRQDPGQGLRLIYYSQIVNDFQKGDIAEGYSVSREKKESFPLTVTSAQKNPTAFYLCASRAMGEQYFGPGTRLTVT.

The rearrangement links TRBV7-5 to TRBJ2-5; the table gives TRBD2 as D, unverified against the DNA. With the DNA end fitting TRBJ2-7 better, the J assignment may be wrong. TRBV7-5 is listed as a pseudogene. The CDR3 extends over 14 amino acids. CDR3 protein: CASTERGDSYEQYF. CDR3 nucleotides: TGTGCCAGCACCGAGCGGGGGGACTCCTACGAGCAGTACTTC.

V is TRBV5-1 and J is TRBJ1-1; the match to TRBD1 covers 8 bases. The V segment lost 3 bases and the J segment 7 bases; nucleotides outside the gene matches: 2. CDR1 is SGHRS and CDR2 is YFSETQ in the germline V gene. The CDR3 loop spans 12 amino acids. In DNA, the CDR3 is TGCGCCAGCAGCTCTGGGACAGGTGAAGCTTTCTTT. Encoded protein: CASSSGTGEAFF.

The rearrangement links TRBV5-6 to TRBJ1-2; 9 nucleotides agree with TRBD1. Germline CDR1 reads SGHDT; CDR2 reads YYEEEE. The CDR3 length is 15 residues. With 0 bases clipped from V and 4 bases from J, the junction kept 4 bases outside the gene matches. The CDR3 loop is CASSLAGTGTYGYTF. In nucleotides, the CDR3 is TGTGCCAGCAGCTTGGCCGGGACAGGGACCTATGGCTACACCTTC.

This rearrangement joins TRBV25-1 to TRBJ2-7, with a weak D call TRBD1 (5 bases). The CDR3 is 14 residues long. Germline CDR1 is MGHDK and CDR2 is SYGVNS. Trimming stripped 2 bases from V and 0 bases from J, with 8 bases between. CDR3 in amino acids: CASSEVDTSYEQYF. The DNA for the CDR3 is TGTGCCAGCAGTGAAGTGGACACCTCCTACGAGCAGTACTTC.

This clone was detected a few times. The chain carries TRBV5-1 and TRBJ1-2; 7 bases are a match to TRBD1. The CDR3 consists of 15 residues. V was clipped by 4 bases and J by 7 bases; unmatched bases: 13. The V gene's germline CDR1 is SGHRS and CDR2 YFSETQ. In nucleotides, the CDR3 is TGCGCCAGCAGCCCAGAGACAGGGACCTTCCGTGGCTACACCTTC. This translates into CASSPETGTFRGYTF.